This T cell receptor beta chain came from a study of T cell repertoires in aging, cancer and after chemotherapy. Turning to the study itself: Paired samples before and after chemotherapy came from glioblastoma patients receiving temozolomide-based therapy.

Worth noting for this clonotype: Its antigen is undetermined.

The study's findings and limits: Compared with age-matched healthy donors, untreated hematological or solid cancer patients showed higher blood TCR clonality.

The template was genomic DNA from peripheral blood, not RNA. The CDR3 extends over 15 amino acids. Trimming cost V 2 bases and J 4 bases, with 9 bases left between them. Rearranged V-D-J TRB sequences were amplified with a mixed TRB-A/B primer pool. From the multiplex PCR reads, TCRdb called clonotypes with MiXCR, one entry per CDR3 protein. The sample lists 20,000 or so distinct CDR3 sequences, about two fifths occurring once. This TCR was recovered from a human donor with a solid tumor. The chain links TRBV12-3 or TRBV12-4 to TRBJ2-6; D unclear. The specimen was blood. The CDR3 loop reads CASSLRGSGANVLTF. In nucleotides, the CDR3 is TGTGCCAGCAGTTTACGTGGGTCAGGGGCCAACGTCCTGACTTTC.